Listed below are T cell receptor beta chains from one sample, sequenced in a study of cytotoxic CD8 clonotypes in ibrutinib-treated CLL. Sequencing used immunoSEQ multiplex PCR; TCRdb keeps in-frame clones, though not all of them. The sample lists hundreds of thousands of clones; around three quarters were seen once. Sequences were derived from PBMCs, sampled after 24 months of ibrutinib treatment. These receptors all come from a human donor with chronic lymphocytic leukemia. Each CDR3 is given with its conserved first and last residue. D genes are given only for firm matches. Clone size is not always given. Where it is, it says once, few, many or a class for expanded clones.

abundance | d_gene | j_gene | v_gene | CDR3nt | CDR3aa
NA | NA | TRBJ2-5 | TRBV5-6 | TGTGCCAGCAGCTTTCAAGAGACCCAGTACTTC | CASSFQETQYF
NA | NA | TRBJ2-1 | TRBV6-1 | TGTGCCAGCAGTGGGTTAGGGTACAATGAGCAGTTCTTC | CASSGLGYNEQFF
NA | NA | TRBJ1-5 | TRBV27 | TGTGCCAGCACCTCCCCGGGGGGGAATCAGCCCCAGCATTTT | CASTSPGGNQPQHF
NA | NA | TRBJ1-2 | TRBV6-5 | TGTGCCAGCAGTTACCGGTCCGGAGGGTATGACTATGGCTACACCTTC | CASSYRSGGYDYGYTF
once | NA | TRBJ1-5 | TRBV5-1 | TGCGCCAGCAGCTTGGGGGGTGTTAGCAATCAGCCCCAGCATTTT | CASSLGGVSNQPQHF
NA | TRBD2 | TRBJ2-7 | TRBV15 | TGTGCCACCAGCAGAGATTCGGGACTAGCGGGAGGACGAAACGAGCAGTACTTC | CATSRDSGLAGGRNEQYF
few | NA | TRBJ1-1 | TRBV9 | TGTGCCAGCAGCGTAGCTCACGTGAACACTGAAGCTTTCTTT | CASSVAHVNTEAFF
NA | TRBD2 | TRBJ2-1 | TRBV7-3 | TGTGCCAGCAGCTTAGTCGGGGGCCCCCTAGCGGGAGACTACAATGAGCAGTTCTTC | CASSLVGGPLAGDYNEQFF
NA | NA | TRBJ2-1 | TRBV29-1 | TGCAGCGTTGACCCCCCAGTCTCCTACAATGAGCAGTTCTTC | CSVDPPVSYNEQFF
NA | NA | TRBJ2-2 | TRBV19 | TGTGCCAGTAGCTTAACTAGCACCGGGGAGCTGTTTTTT | CASSLTSTGELFF
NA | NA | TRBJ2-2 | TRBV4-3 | TGCGCCAGCAGCCAGACCTACAACACCGGGGAGCTGTTTTTT | CASSQTYNTGELFF
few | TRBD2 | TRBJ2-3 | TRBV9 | TGTGCCAGCAGCGGCCGGACTAGCGGGAGAACAGATACGCAGTATTTT | CASSGRTSGRTDTQYF
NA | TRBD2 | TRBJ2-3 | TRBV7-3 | TGTGCCAGCGCCAGGTCGGCTAGCGGGCCTAGCACAGATACGCAGTATTTT | CASARSASGPSTDTQYF
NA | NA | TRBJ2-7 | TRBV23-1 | TGCGCCAGCAGTCAATGGGACGGGTCCTACGAGCAGTACTTC | CASSQWDGSYEQYF
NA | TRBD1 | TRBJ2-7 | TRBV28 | TGTGCCAGCACCAGGACAGGGAGTTACGAGCAGTACTTC | CASTRTGSYEQYF
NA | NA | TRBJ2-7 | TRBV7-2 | TGTGCCAGCAGCGAGGACACTTACTCCTACGAGCAGTACTTC | CASSEDTYSYEQYF
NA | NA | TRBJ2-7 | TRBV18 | TGTGCCAGCTCGCCGACCCAGCCCAGAGAGCAGTACTTC | CASSPTQPREQYF
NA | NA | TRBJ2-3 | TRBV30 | TGTGCCTGGAGTGGTGCCCGCCCAGATACGCAGTATTTT | CAWSGARPDTQYF
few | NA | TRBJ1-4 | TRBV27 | TGTGCCACGAAATCGGGACATAAACTGTTTTTT | CATKSGHKLFF
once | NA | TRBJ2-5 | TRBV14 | TGTGCCAGCAGCCTAGTCGGAGGTTATGGCTTGTTCGAGTATGAGACCCAGTACTTC | CASSLVGGYGLFEYETQYF
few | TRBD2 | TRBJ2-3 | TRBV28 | TGTGCCAGCAGTTTCAGCGGGGCTAGCACAGATACGCAGTATTTT | CASSFSGASTDTQYF
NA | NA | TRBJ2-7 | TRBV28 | TGTGCCAGCAGTTTAGCCGGGACTCACTACGAGCAGTACTTC | CASSLAGTHYEQYF
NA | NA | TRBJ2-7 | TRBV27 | TGTGCCAGCGGGTCGGCGCGGGAGCAGTACTTC | CASGSAREQYF
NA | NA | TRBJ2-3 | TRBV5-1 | TGCGCCAGCAGCTTGGGGATTGAGCTTAGCACAGATACGCAGTATTTT | CASSLGIELSTDTQYF
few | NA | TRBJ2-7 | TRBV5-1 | TGCGCCAGCAGCTCAGGCGGACTATCCCAAACCTACGAGCAGTACTTC | CASSSGGLSQTYEQYF
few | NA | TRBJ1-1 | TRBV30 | TGTGCCTGGAGTGTACAAATACAGGGCACTGAAGCTTTCTTT | CAWSVQIQGTEAFF
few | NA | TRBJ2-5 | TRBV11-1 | TGTGCCAGCAGCTTAGGAAACCAAGAGACCCAGTACTTC | CASSLGNQETQYF
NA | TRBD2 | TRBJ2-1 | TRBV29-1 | TGCAGCGTTGGGATCTTGGCTAGCGGGAGTGGTGAGCAGTTCTTC | CSVGILASGSGEQFF
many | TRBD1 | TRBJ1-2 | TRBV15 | TGTGCCACCAGCAGAGAGGGGGACAGGGTTTACGGCTACACCTTC | CATSREGDRVYGYTF